The 16 T cell receptor beta chains below all came from one sample that was sequenced in a study of post-analysis software for immune sequencing data. Broader study findings: TRBV segments more frequent in patients than in controls numbered about 5 and included TRBV5-6, TRBV5-1 and TRBV20-1.

Prepared libraries of TCR beta cDNA carried unique molecular identifiers. TCRdb reprocessed the PCR reads with MiXCR, giving one entry per CDR3 protein. Of approximately 150,000 distinct CDR3 sequences listed, about 30% were seen once; the top ten hold less than 1.6%. These receptors have no identified antigens. Input material: blood. The origin of the receptors is a girl under 18 with multiple sclerosis.

As DNA, the CDR3 is TGTGCCAGCAGTGAAGCGGGCAGGAGGGGGGAAAAACTGTTTTTT. Residues: CASSEAGRRGEKLFF. The rearrangement links TRBV6-1 to TRBJ1-4; a weak D match, TRBD1 (6 bases). The CDR3 spans 15 residues. Germline CDR1 reads MNHNS; CDR2 reads SASEGT. Trimming removed 0 bases from V and 8 bases from J, with 13 bases in between.

Of note for this clonotype: The germline gene is not matched at one end of the junction; a read error may be the cause. The chain carries TRBV4-2 and TRBJ2-3; possible D gene TRBD2, 5 bases. CDR1 and CDR2 from the germline V gene are LGHNA and YNFKEQ. This CDR3 comprises 15 residues. In DNA form, the CDR3 reads TGTGTCAGCAGCCAAGAAGCGGCCCGGGGAGATACGCAGTATTTT. Protein product: CVSSQEAARGDTQYF.

The chain combines TRBV21-1 with TRBJ2-3; the table's D call TRBD2 went unverified against the DNA. TRBV21-1 constitutes a pseudogene. The CDR3 is made up of 15 amino acids. In DNA, the CDR3 is TGTGCCAGCAGCAAAGGAGCGGGAGGCACAGATACGCAGTATTTT. The encoded protein is CASSKGAGGTDTQYF.

This chain joins TRBV12-3 or TRBV12-4 and TRBJ1-5; D gene uncertain. V was pared by 1 base and J by 2 bases, with 9 bases between. The CDR3 consists of 15 residues. CDR3: CASSLGQEGNQPQHF. DNA of the CDR3: TGTGCCAGCAGTTTAGGCCAGGAGGGCAATCAGCCCCAGCATTTT.

This clonotype was seen repeatedly, ten times or more. The rearrangement uses TRBV12-3 or TRBV12-4 and TRBJ2-1; D is uncertain. V lost 7 bases and J lost 3, with 4 bases in between. This CDR3 spans 11 amino acids. The CDR3 protein is CASTLYNEQFF. CDR3 sequence (DNA): TGTGCCAGCACCCTCTACAATGAGCAGTTCTTC.

This clonotype was detected ten times or more. The genes are TRBV20-1 and TRBJ1-1, with D tentatively TRBD1 (6 bases). The V and J ends lost 3 bases and 6 bases respectively, with 14 bases between them. The CDR3 consists of 13 residues. Germline CDR1 reads DFQATT; CDR2 reads SNEGSKA (reference sequence). The CDR3 sequence is CSARTGPDSEAFF. In nucleotides, the CDR3 is TGCAGTGCTAGGACAGGTCCAGACTCTGAAGCTTTCTTT.

The J gene is TRBJ1-5, the V gene TRBV7-9; 7 bases fit TRBD1. There are 17 residues in the CDR3. The junction had 17 bases not matched to a gene; V was cut back by 10 bases and J by 2 bases. The germline V gene has CDR1 SEHNR and CDR2 FQNEAQ (reference sequence). CDR3 in amino acids: CATRPTEAGQGNQPQHF. CDR3 coding DNA: TGTGCCACCCGTCCCACGGAGGCTGGACAGGGCAATCAGCCCCAGCATTTT.

For this clonotype: This may come from a read error, since a much larger clone is one base off. V is TRBV12-3 or TRBV12-4 and J is TRBJ2-5, with D hard to call. This CDR3 contains 13 residues. The germline V and J ends were trimmed by 3 bases and 11 bases, with 16 bases remaining between them. DNA of the CDR3: TGTGCCAGCAGTTTGGTCTCAATCGGTGAGCAGTACTTC. This encodes CASSLVSIGEQYF.

This clonotype was recorded at least ten times. The rearrangement joins TRBV29-1 to TRBJ1-2, with D unclear. V lost 3 bases and J lost 11, with 10 bases in between. Germline CDR1 and CDR2: SQVTM and ANQGSEA. The CDR3 extends over 10 amino acids. CDR3: CSVETPIYTF. The CDR3 DNA sequence: TGCAGCGTTGAGACCCCAATTTACACCTTC.

This clonotype has a count of ten or more. The rearrangement uses TRBV29-1 and TRBJ1-4; the D is unclear. V was trimmed by 5 bases and J by 2 bases, leaving 9 bases between them. The CDR3 length is 13 residues. The germline CDR1 and CDR2 sequences are SQVTM and ANQGSEA. The CDR3 protein is CSVHGVTNEKLFF. CDR3 nucleotides: TGCAGCGTTCACGGGGTGACTAATGAAAAACTGTTTTTT.

The chain uses TRBV28 and TRBJ2-1; the match to TRBD1 covers 9 bases. The CDR3 has 15 amino acids. The germline gives CDR1 MDHEN, CDR2 SYDVKM. The ends lost 8 bases at V and 4 bases at J; junction bases unmatched: 9. The DNA for the CDR3 is TGTGCCAGCCCCTCCCGGACAGGGGTATACAATGAGCAGTTCTTC. It is translated as CASPSRTGVYNEQFF.

A few counts support this clonotype. V and J are TRBV12-3 or TRBV12-4 and TRBJ1-1; D unresolved. The CDR3 length is 13 residues. Trimming shortened V by 7 bases and J by 7 bases, and 16 bases separated the two germline ends. CDR3 in DNA: TGTGCCAGCATGGGCGGATCTGCGGGTGAAGCTTTCTTT. Its protein is CASMGGSAGEAFF.

The V gene is TRBV7-8, the J gene TRBJ1-5; 8 bases line up with TRBD1. The CDR3 contains 14 residues. V shed 6 bases, J shed 7 bases, and the junction held 8 bases outside the gene matches. In germline, CDR1 is SGHVS, CDR2 FQNEAQ. The CDR3 nucleotides are TGTGCCAGCAGGACCAGGGGGCCGGGGCAGCCCCAGCATTTT. This gives the protein CASRTRGPGQPQHF.

This clonotype appeared many times. V gene TRBV5-1 combines with J gene TRBJ2-5; possibly TRBD1 for D (5 bases). The CDR3 spans 13 residues. CDR1 and CDR2 (germline): SGHRS, YFSETQ. V gave up 0 bases and J gave up 5 bases, with 8 bases separating them. CDR3 coding DNA: TGCGCCAGCAGCTTGGCCAGGGATGAGACCCAGTACTTC. It yields the protein CASSLARDETQYF.

This clonotype came up many times. The chain links TRBV5-1 to TRBJ2-6; TRBD1 might be the D (5 bases). Trimming removed 0 bases from V and 0 bases from J, with 7 bases in between. CDR1 and CDR2 (germline): SGHRS, YFSETQ. CDR3 size: 16 residues. CDR3 amino acids: CASSLGGLSGANVLTF. CDR3 nucleotides: TGCGCCAGCAGCTTGGGGGGCCTCTCTGGGGCCAACGTCCTGACTTTC.

The rearrangement links TRBV7-8 to TRBJ1-6; D not resolved. This CDR3 contains 17 residues. Germline CDR1 and CDR2: SGHVS and FQNEAQ. V was clipped by 2 bases and J by 5 bases, with 16 bases between them. CDR3 residues: CASSLPLRPVDNSPLHF. The CDR3 bases are TGTGCCAGCAGCTTACCTCTCCGGCCGGTTGATAATTCACCCCTCCACTTT.